This entry lists 26 T cell receptor beta chains sequenced from one sample in a study of T cells after somatic rescue of genetic block. Clones were sequenced by immunoSEQ multiplex PCR, and TCRdb holds only the in-frame ones, with some missing. The repertoire has 110,000 or so clones, 75% to 95% of them found once; the top ten carry 1.4%. The material sequenced was peripheral blood mononuclear cells (PBMCs). These receptors came from a woman under 30.

The chain is built from TRBV6-5 and TRBJ2-7; 9 positions agree with TRBD1. The CDR3 extends over 14 amino acids. CDR1 is MNHEY and CDR2 is SVGAGI in the germline V gene. The V segment lost 7 bases and the J segment 1 base; nucleotides outside the gene matches: 5. The CDR3 bases are TGTGCCAGCACCAAGGACAGGGGTTCCTACGAGCAGTACTTC. Translating it yields CASTKDRGSYEQYF.

The CDR3 spells CASSQDGGDAEQYF. CDR3 nucleotide sequence: TGCGCCAGCAGCCAAGATGGCGGGGACGCCGAGCAGTACTTC. The rearrangement uses TRBV4-3 and TRBJ2-7, with D perhaps TRBD2 (6 bases). V dropped 0 bases and J dropped 6 bases, with 12 bases sitting between them. CDR3 size: 14 residues. Per germline, CDR1 LGHNA and CDR2 YSLEER.

V and J are TRBV5-6 and TRBJ2-1, with TRBD1 matching 10 bases. Germline V gene data show CDR1 as SGHDT and CDR2 as YYEEEE. Germline trimming cut 4 bases from V and 6 bases from J; bases unmatched to any gene: 10. The CDR3 is made up of 16 amino acids. CDR3 DNA sequence: TGTGCCAGCAGCCCCGGATGGGGGGACAGGGGCAATGAGCAGTTCTTC. This encodes CASSPGWGDRGNEQFF.

The V gene is TRBV6-5, the J gene TRBJ2-7; 7 bases fit TRBD2. Per the germline V gene, CDR1 is MNHEY and CDR2 is SVGAGI. The V and J ends lost 8 bases and 6 bases, in that order; junction bases with no gene match: 10. The CDR3 is 13 residues long. CDR3 amino acids: CASGRRTRGEQYF. The CDR3, as DNA: TGTGCCAGCGGACGGAGGACTAGGGGCGAGCAGTACTTC.

This rearrangement joins TRBV7-2 to TRBJ2-3, with 7 positions matching TRBD1. In germline, CDR1 is SGHTA, CDR2 FQGNSA. V trimming: 5 bases; J trimming: 4 bases; junction bases outside the gene matches: 6. The CDR3 contains 14 residues. Here the CDR3 DNA reads TGTGCCAGCAGCCCCGAGGGGGCGGCAGATACGCAGTATTTT. It encodes CASSPEGAADTQYF.

The V and J genes are TRBV19 and TRBJ1-2, with unresolved D. V gave up 1 base and J gave up 5 bases, with 14 bases separating them. Germline V gene data show CDR1 as LNHDA and CDR2 as SQIVND (reference sequence). This CDR3 has 15 amino acids. The CDR3 loop reads CASSIGFIGGYGYTF. The CDR3 bases are TGTGCCAGTAGTATAGGATTTATCGGTGGATATGGCTACACCTTC.

This clone was recorded once. The chain carries TRBV4-2 and TRBJ1-2; possibly TRBD1 for D (5 bases). V was trimmed by 4 bases and J by 14 bases, leaving 17 bases between them. The CDR3 sequence is 12 residues long. Germline assignment: CDR1 LGHNA and CDR2 YNFKEQ. The CDR3 spells CASSPGLSFMTF. CDR3 in DNA: TGTGCCAGCAGCCCGGGACTCTCTTTTATGACCTTC.

The rearrangement uses TRBV7-2 and TRBJ2-1; TRBD2 matches at 12 bases. CDR1 and CDR2 from the germline V gene are SGHTA and FQGNSA. After removal of 6 bases from V and 8 bases from J, the junction contained 11 bases not matched to a gene. The CDR3 spans 16 residues. This chain's CDR3 is CASRRASGGAVDEQFF. The DNA for the CDR3 is TGTGCCAGCAGAAGAGCTAGCGGGGGGGCGGTTGATGAGCAGTTCTTC. The entire variable domain, with the rest obtained from reference TRBV7-2 and TRBJ2-1, is as follows: GAGVSQSPSNKVTEKGKDVELRCDPISGHTALYWYRQSLGQGLEFLIYFQGNSAPDKSGLPSDRFSAERTGGSVSTLTIQRTQQEDSAVYLCASRRASGGAVDEQFFGPGTRLTVL.

V and J are TRBV19 and TRBJ1-1, with unresolved D. This CDR3 region has 15 residues. V was shortened by 4 bases and J by 0 bases, with 12 bases between the two germline ends. Germline V gene lookup returns CDR1 LNHDA and CDR2 SQIVND (reference sequence). CDR3 region: CASSTGRNMNTEAFF. CDR3 DNA: TGTGCCAGTAGTACCGGGAGGAACATGAACACTGAAGCTTTCTTT. The variable domain in full, with the rest retrieved from reference TRBV19 and TRBJ1-1, is DGGITQSPKYLFRKEGQNVTLSCEQNLNHDAMYWYRQDPGQGLRLIYYSQIVNDFQKGDIAEGYSVSREKKESFPLTVTSAQKNPTAFYLCASSTGRNMNTEAFFGQGTRLTVV.

V usage is TRBV4-2 and J usage is TRBJ1-2; D is unclear. CDR1 and CDR2 (germline): LGHNA, YNFKEQ. Trimming cost V 0 bases and J 0 bases, with 17 bases left between them. This CDR3 has 18 amino acids. The CDR3, as DNA: TGTGCCAGCAGCCAAGAGAGCGTGGCAGCCCTAGCTAACTATGGCTACACCTTC. Translation gives CASSQESVAALANYGYTF.

The chain joins TRBV7-2 to TRBJ1-2; the match to TRBD1 covers 9 bases. Per the germline V gene, CDR1 is SGHTA and CDR2 is FQGNSA. The ends lost 4 bases at V and 8 bases at J; junction bases unmatched: 5. There are 13 residues in the CDR3. CDR3 in DNA: TGTGCCAGCAGCTCGGGACAGGGATTCGGCTACACCTTC. As protein: CASSSGQGFGYTF.

This clone appeared once. This rearrangement joins TRBV2 to TRBJ2-1, with 13 nucleotides matching TRBD2. After removal of 4 bases from V and 4 bases from J, the junction contained 1 base not matched to a gene. This CDR3 comprises 15 residues. Germline-derived CDR1 and CDR2 are SNHLY and FYNNEI. DNA for the CDR3: TGTGCCAGCAGTGGACTAGCGGGGGGATACAATGAGCAGTTCTTC. It translates to CASSGLAGGYNEQFF.

There are a few counts of this clone. The rearrangement links TRBV6-1 to TRBJ2-7; D perhaps matches TRBD2 (5 bases). Looked up from germline, CDR1 is MNHNS and CDR2 is SASEGT. Trimming removed 0 bases from V and 5 bases from J, with 14 bases in between. This CDR3 is built from 15 residues. The CDR3 loop reads CASSEAFTLRDEQYF. The CDR3 region has the DNA TGTGCCAGCAGTGAAGCCTTCACGCTGCGGGACGAGCAGTACTTC.

The V gene is TRBV7-6, the J gene TRBJ1-2, with a tentative D call TRBD1 (5 bases). The CDR3 is made up of 13 amino acids. Germline V gene data show CDR1 as SGHVS and CDR2 as FNYEAQ. Between the trimmed V and J ends, which lost 5 bases and 3 bases, there was a span of 10 bases. CDR3 DNA sequence: TGTGCCAGCAGCCCTCGGGGGGACTATGGCTACACCTTC. Protein sequence: CASSPRGDYGYTF.

V gene TRBV7-8 combines with J gene TRBJ2-3, with TRBD2 matching over 8 bases. V dropped 0 bases and J dropped 0; count of bases not matched to a gene: 5. The CDR3 is 17 residues long. Germline CDR1 reads SGHVS; CDR2 reads FQNEAQ. Here the CDR3 DNA reads TGTGCCAGCAGCTTAGCTATTAGCGGGGATAGCACAGATACGCAGTATTTT. This translates into CASSLAISGDSTDTQYF.

V usage is TRBV28 and J usage is TRBJ1-5; TRBD1 aligns across 8 bases. Germline assignment: CDR1 MDHEN and CDR2 SYDVKM. V lost 6 bases, J lost 2 bases, and 6 bases stayed unmatched. The CDR3 length is 15 residues. The DNA for the CDR3 is TGTGCCAGCAGACTGACAGGGGCTGGCAATCAGCCCCAGCATTTT. Its translation is CASRLTGAGNQPQHF.

The chain has TRBV20-1 and TRBJ1-2; unclear D gene. Germline V lookup: CDR1 DFQATT, CDR2 SNEGSKA (reference sequence). V lost 6 bases and J 5 bases, leaving 10 bases between the germline ends. This CDR3 comprises 11 residues. CDR3 residues: CSAVGQYGYTF. In DNA form, the CDR3 reads TGCAGTGCAGTGGGTCAATATGGCTACACCTTC.

V is TRBV7-2 and J is TRBJ2-1, with 7 positions matching TRBD2. The CDR3 is 16 residues long. J was trimmed by 1 base and V by 2 bases; bases with no gene match: 5. The germline V gene has CDR1 SGHTA and CDR2 FQGNSA. CDR3 sequence (DNA): TGTGCCAGCAGCTTATCGGGAGGTGGGTCCTACAATGAGCAGTTCTTC. It encodes CASSLSGGGSYNEQFF.

The V and J genes are TRBV9 and TRBJ1-2; 8 bases fit TRBD1. CDR3 size: 17 residues. CDR1 and CDR2 (germline): SGDLS, YYNGEE. V lost 1 base, J lost 5 bases, and 13 bases stayed unmatched. CDR3 amino acids: CASSVLETSGGRYGYTF. The CDR3 DNA sequence: TGTGCCAGCAGCGTACTAGAAACGTCAGGGGGCCGGTATGGCTACACCTTC. The whole variable domain, filled in from reference TRBV9 and TRBJ1-2, reads DSGVTQTPKHLITATGQRVTLRCSPRSGDLSVYWYQQSLDQGLQFLIQYYNGEERAKGNILERFSAQQFPDLHSELNLSSLELGDSALYFCASSVLETSGGRYGYTFGSGTRLTVV.

The chain combines TRBV18 with TRBJ1-6; 10 bases align to TRBD1. With 4 bases clipped from V and 10 bases from J, the junction kept 7 bases outside the gene matches. From germline, CDR1 is KGHSH and CDR2 LQKENI. The CDR3 loop spans 15 amino acids. CDR3 DNA sequence: TGTGCCAGCTCACAAGCCGGACAGGGGGGATCACCCCTCCACTTT. Translating gives CASSQAGQGGSPLHF.

The V call is TRBV27, the J call TRBJ1-5, with D possibly TRBD1 on 6 matching bases. Trimming removed 5 bases from V and 8 bases from J, with 16 bases in between. Germline V lookup: CDR1 MNHEY, CDR2 SMNVEV (reference sequence). This CDR3 contains 14 residues. The chain's CDR3 is CASSPGTSVEPQHF. CDR3 nucleotide sequence: TGTGCCAGCAGTCCTGGGACATCTGTCGAGCCCCAGCATTTT.

This chain uses TRBV4-1 with TRBJ2-1; 7 bases agree with TRBD1. Trimming at V came to 4 bases and at J to 0 bases, leaving 12 bases not matched to a gene. Germline CDR1 MGHRA, CDR2 YSYEKL. This CDR3 is 18 amino acids long. The CDR3: CASSLADRDRYSYNEQFF. CDR3 bases: TGCGCCAGCAGCCTCGCCGACCGGGACAGATACTCCTACAATGAGCAGTTCTTC.

This chain connects TRBV28 to TRBJ2-2; 10 nucleotides align to TRBD1. Trimming at V came to 1 base and at J to 7 bases, leaving 6 bases not matched to a gene. CDR1 and CDR2 from the germline V gene are MDHEN and SYDVKM. There are 16 residues in the CDR3. The CDR3 here is CASSLFDRGLVGELFF. The CDR3 nucleotides are TGTGCCAGCAGTTTATTCGACAGGGGGCTGGTCGGGGAGCTGTTTTTT.

As DNA, the CDR3 is TGTGCCAGTAGCAGGGGGGAGGATCAGCCCCAGCATTTT. It is translated as CASSRGEDQPQHF. The J gene is TRBJ1-5, the V gene TRBV19; 7 bases are shared with TRBD1. The germline V gene encodes CDR1 LNHDA and CDR2 SQIVND (reference sequence). J lost 5 bases, V lost 6 bases, and 4 bases had no gene match. This CDR3 contains 13 residues.

V usage is TRBV7-9 and J usage is TRBJ1-5; D unclear. This CDR3 contains 14 residues. The V end lost 0 bases, the J end lost 7 bases, and 10 bases lay between the germline ends. Looked up from germline, CDR1 is SEHNR and CDR2 is FQNEAQ (reference sequence). The CDR3 nucleotides are TGTGCCAGCAGCTTAGCAGGGTATGAACAGCCCCAGCATTTT. Residues: CASSLAGYEQPQHF.

This clone was found a few times. The chain couples TRBV6-1 to TRBJ2-1; 13 positions match TRBD2. The CDR3 is 15 amino acids. V dropped 2 bases and J dropped 9; count of bases not matched to a gene: 4. Germline V CDR1 and CDR2: MNHNS, SASEGT. CDR3 sequence (DNA): TGTGCCAGCAGTGAAACTAGCGGGGGGGCCGGTGAGCAGTTCTTC. This translates into CASSETSGGAGEQFF.